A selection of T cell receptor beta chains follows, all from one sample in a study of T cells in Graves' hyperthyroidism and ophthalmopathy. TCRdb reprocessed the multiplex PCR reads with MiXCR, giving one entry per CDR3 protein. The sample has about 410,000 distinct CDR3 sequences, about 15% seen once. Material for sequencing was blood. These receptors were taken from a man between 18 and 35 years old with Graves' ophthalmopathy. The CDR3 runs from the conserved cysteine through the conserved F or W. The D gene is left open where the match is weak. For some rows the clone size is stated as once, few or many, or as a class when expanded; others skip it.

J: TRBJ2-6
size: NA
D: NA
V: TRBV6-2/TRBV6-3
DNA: TGTGCCAGCAGTACTCGACGCTCTGGGGCCAACGTCCTGACTTTC
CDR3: CASSTRRSGANVLTF

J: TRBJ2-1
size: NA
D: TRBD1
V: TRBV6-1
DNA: TGTGCCAGCAGTCTAGATGGGACAGGGAGCTCCTACAATGAGCAGTTCTTC
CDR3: CASSLDGTGSSYNEQFF

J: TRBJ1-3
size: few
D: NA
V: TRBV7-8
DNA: TGTGCCAGCAGCTTGAAGCTGGGGGGTTCTATCTCTGGAAACACCATATATTTT
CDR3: CASSLKLGGSISGNTIYF

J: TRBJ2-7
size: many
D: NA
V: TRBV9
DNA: TGTGCCAGCAGCGTCTACGATAACTCCTACGAGCAGTACTTC
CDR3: CASSVYDNSYEQYF

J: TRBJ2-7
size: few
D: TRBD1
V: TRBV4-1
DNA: TGCGCCAGCAGCCAAAGATTCGGGGACAGGGGCTACGAGCAGTACTTC
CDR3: CASSQRFGDRGYEQYF

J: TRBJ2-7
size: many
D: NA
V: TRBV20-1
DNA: TGCAGTGCTAGAGATCGAGCGGAGAGCTCCTACGAGCAGTACTTC
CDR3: CSARDRAESSYEQYF

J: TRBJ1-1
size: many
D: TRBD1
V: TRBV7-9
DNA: TGTGCCAGCAGCTTCAACAGGGGGGGCCGCACTGAAGCTTTCTTT
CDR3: CASSFNRGGRTEAFF

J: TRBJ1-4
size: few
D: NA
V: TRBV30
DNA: TGTGCCTGGAGTACAGGGTCAACTAATGAAAAACTGTTTTTT
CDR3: CAWSTGSTNEKLFF

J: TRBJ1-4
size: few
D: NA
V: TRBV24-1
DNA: TGTGCCACCAGTGCGGGACGGATAGATAATGAAAAACTGTTTTTT
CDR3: CATSAGRIDNEKLFF

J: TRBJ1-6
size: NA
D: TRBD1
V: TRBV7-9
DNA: TGTGCCAGCAGCTCCATACAGGGGGTTAATTCACCCCTCCACTTT
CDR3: CASSSIQGVNSPLHF

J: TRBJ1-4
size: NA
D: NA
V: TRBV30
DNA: TGTGCCTGGAGTGCGCCCGGGGTTCCCCGAGGGGAAAAACTGTTTTTT
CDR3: CAWSAPGVPRGEKLFF

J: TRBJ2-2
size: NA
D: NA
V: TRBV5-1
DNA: TGCGCCAGCAGCTTGGCCTTCGAGGGCGGGGAGCTGTTTTTT
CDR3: CASSLAFEGGELFF

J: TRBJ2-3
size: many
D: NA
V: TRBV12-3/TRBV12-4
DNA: TGTGCCAGCAGTTTAAGGGGGGGGGTAAGAACAGATACGCAGTATTTT
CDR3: CASSLRGGVRTDTQYF

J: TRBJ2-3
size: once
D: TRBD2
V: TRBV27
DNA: TGTGCCAGCAGTTTATCGAGGGGCGGGGGACCCACAGATACGCAGTATTTT
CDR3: CASSLSRGGGPTDTQYF

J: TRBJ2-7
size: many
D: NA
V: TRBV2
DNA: TGTGCCAGCAGTGAACACGGGGGCGGCGAGCAGTACTTC
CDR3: CASSEHGGGEQYF

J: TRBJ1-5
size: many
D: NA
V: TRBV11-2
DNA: TGTGCCAGCAGCTTAGGCGGGGGTGCTGGGCAGCCCCAGCATTTT
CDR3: CASSLGGGAGQPQHF

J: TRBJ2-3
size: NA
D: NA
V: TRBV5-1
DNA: TGCGCCAGCAGCTTGGTCTGGACCTCCCACACAGATACGCAGTATTTT
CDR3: CASSLVWTSHTDTQYF

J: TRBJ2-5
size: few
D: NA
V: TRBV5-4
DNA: TGTGCCAGCACCCTGGGGTCCGAGGAGTTAACTACCCAGTACTTC
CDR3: CASTLGSEELTTQYF

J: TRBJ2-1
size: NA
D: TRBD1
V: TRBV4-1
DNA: TGCGCCAGCAGCCACGGACAGGGGGCTTTTGAGCAGTTCTTC
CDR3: CASSHGQGAFEQFF

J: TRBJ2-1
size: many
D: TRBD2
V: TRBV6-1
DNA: TGTGCCAGCAGTGCTAGCGGGAGGACCTCCTACAATGAGCAGTTCTTC
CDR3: CASSASGRTSYNEQFF

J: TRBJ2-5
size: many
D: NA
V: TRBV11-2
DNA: TGTGCCAGCAGCTCTATCCCAGGGGGGCCGGAGACCCAGTACTTC
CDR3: CASSSIPGGPETQYF

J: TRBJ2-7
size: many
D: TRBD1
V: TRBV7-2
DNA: TGTGCCAGCAGCTTAGCGCAATGGACAGGGCAAACCTACGAGCAGTACTTC
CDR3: CASSLAQWTGQTYEQYF

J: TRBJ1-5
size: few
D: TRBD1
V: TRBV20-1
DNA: TGCAGTGTTCCCTCCCTAGGGACAGGGGGGAAGCCCCAGCATTTT
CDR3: CSVPSLGTGGKPQHF

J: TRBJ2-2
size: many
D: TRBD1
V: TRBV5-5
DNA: TGTGCCAGCGCCAGACAGGGGGCGAACACCGGGGAGCTGTTTTTT
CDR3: CASARQGANTGELFF

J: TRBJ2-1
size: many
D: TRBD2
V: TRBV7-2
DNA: TGTGCCAGCAGCTTAGTGTCGGGAGGGTCCTACAATGAGCAGTTCTTC
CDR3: CASSLVSGGSYNEQFF

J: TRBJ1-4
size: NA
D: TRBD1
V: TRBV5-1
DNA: TGCGCCAGCAGCTTGGTAGGGGGCGCAACTAATGAAAAACTGTTTTTT
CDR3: CASSLVGGATNEKLFF

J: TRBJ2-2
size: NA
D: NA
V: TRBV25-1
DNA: TGTGCCAGCAGTCCTTTCCTCGCGAACACCGGGGAGCTGTTTTTT
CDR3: CASSPFLANTGELFF

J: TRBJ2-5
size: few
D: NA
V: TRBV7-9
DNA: TGTGCCAGCAGCTTTAGGGGCATCGAGAAAGAGACCCAGTACTTC
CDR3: CASSFRGIEKETQYF

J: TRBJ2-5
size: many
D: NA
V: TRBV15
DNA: TGTGCCACCAGCCCCCGCGGGGTCGGCGAGACCCAGTACTTC
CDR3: CATSPRGVGETQYF

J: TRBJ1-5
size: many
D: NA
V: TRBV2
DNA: TGTGCCAGCAGCGACGACTCCAATCAGCCCCAGCATTTT
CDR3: CASSDDSNQPQHF

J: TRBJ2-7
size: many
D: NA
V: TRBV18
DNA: TGTGCCAGCTCACCCTCAGTAAAGGAGCAGTACTTC
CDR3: CASSPSVKEQYF

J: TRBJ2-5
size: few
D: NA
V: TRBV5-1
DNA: TGCGCCAGCAGCTTGCTTACTTGGGGGGCCCAAGAGACCCAGTACTTC
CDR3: CASSLLTWGAQETQYF

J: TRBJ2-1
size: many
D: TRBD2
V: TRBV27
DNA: TGTGCCAGCAGTTTATCGGTCCTAGCGGGCGGCTTGTTCTTC
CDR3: CASSLSVLAGGLFF

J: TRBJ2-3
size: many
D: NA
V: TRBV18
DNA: TGTGCCAGCTCACCCCGCAGGGCAACAGATACGCAGTATTTT
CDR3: CASSPRRATDTQYF

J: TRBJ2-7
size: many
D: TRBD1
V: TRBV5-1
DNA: TGCGCCAGCAGCCCGGGGACAGGAAGGTACGAGCAGTACTTC
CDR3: CASSPGTGRYEQYF

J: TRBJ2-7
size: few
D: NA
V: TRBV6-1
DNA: TGTGCCAGCCGTCCGGCGTTTGTGACCTACGAGCAGTACTTC
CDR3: CASRPAFVTYEQYF

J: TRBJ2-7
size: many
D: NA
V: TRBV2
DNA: TGTGCCAGCAGAATGACTCCTTCCTACGAGCAGTACTTC
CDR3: CASRMTPSYEQYF

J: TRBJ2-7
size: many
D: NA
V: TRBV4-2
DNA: TGTGCCAGCAGCCAAGTAGAGACAGACTCCTACGAGCAGTACTTC
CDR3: CASSQVETDSYEQYF

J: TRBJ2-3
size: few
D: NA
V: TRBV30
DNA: TGTGCCTGGAGTCCTTTCTCGGGTGGACTGGAGGGAGATACGCAGTATTTT
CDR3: CAWSPFSGGLEGDTQYF

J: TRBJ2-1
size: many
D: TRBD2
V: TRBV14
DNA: TGTGCCAGCAGCCTGAGGACTAGCGGGGGGTACTACAATGAGCAGTTCTTC
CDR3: CASSLRTSGGYYNEQFF

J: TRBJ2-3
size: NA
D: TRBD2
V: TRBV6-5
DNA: TGTGCCAGCAGTTACGAAACTAGCGGGGGGATCACAGATACGCAGTATTTT
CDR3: CASSYETSGGITDTQYF

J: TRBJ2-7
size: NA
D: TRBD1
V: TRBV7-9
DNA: TGTGCCAGCAGCTCTGGGACAGGGATTCTCGAGCAGTACTTC
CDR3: CASSSGTGILEQYF

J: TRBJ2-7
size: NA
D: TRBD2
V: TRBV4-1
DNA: TGCGCCAGCAGCCAACTAGCGGAACAAGAGCAGTACTTC
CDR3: CASSQLAEQEQYF

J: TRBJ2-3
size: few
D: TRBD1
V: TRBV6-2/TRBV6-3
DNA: TGTGCCAGCAGGACCAGGGGGCCCGGAGATACGCAGTATTTT
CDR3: CASRTRGPGDTQYF

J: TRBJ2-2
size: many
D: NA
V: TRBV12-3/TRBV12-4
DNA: TGTGCCAGCAGTCCGGAAGCGAACACCGGGGAGCTGTTTTTT
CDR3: CASSPEANTGELFF

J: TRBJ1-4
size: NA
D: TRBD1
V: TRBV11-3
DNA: TGTGCCAGCAGCGCAACGACAGGGGGTAATGAAAAACTGTTTTTT
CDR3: CASSATTGGNEKLFF

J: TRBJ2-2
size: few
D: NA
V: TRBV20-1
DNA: TGCAGTGCCCTCTTAGCGGCAAACACCGGGGAGCTGTTTTTT
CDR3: CSALLAANTGELFF